Below are 2 T cell receptor beta chains sequenced from a single sample in a study of human T cells and chemical hapten exposure. Time point here: patch test 1, 2 weeks after DPC sensitization. The treatment: therapeutic diphenylcyclopropenone sensitization with weekly scalp DPC. One entry per CDR3 protein, called by TCRdb with MiXCR from the RACE reads. The data show under 450,000 distinct CDR3 sequences, approximately 4.4% seen once. Sequencing used whole blood, obtained in connection with sensitization to the hapten diphenylcyclopropenone (DPC). These TCRs come from a woman aged 45-65 years with alopecia areata. Some clones in this sample may be carry-over from other donors' samples.

CDR3 protein: CASSPRIDSDTQYF. In nucleotides, the CDR3 is TGTGCCAGCAGCCCCCGGATTGACTCAGATACGCAGTATTTT. The chain combines TRBV7-2 with TRBJ2-3; no firm D call. Trimming took off 5 bases at V and 4 bases at J, with 13 bases between the two ends. The CDR3 consists of 14 residues. CDR1 is SGHTA and CDR2 is FQGNSA in the germline V gene.

Here the CDR3 reads CASSQLAGLNTGELFF. In nucleotides, the CDR3 is TGTGCCAGCAGCCAACTAGCGGGATTGAACACCGGGGAGCTGTTTTTT. The chain recombines TRBV3-1 with TRBJ2-2; 9 nucleotides agree with TRBD2. Trimming took 2 bases from V and 1 from J; bases not matched to a gene: 2. Germline lookup yields CDR1 LGHDT and CDR2 YNNKEL (reference sequence). The CDR3 totals 16 residues.